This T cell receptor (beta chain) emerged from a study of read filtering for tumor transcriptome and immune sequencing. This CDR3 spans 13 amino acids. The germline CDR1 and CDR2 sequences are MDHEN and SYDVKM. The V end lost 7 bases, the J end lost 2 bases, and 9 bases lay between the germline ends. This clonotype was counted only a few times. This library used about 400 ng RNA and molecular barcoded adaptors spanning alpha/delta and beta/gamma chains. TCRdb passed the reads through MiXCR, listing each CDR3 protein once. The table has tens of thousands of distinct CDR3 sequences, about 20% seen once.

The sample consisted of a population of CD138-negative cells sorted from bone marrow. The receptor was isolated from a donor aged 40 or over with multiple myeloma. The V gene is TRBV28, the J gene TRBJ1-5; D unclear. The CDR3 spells CASMGSRNQPQHF. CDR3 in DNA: TGTGCCAGCATGGGGAGTCGCAATCAGCCCCAGCATTTT.